This T cell receptor (beta chain) was obtained from a study of OX40 agonist ivuxolimab in advanced cancers. At the level of the study: People who had prior anti-PD-1, anti-PD-L1 or anti-CTLA-4 therapy could take part, and roughly 44% had some.

Profiling relied on immunoSEQ multiplex PCR, and the TCRdb table lists in-frame clones only, not all of them. Among approximately 90,000 clones, roughly 90% were seen once, and the ten largest hold about 0.3%. The sample consisted of CD4+ or CD8+ T cells sorted from blood, taken in a trial of the OX40 agonist ivuxolimab. The sequence came from an adult with an advanced solid tumor such as melanoma, head and neck, liver or kidney cancer.

CDR3: CASSEGRVSGTQYF. DNA for the CDR3: TGTGCCAGCAGTGAAGGAAGGGTGAGCGGTACGCAGTATTTT. The genes are TRBV2 and TRBJ2-3; a weak D match, TRBD2 (5 bases). This CDR3 spans 14 amino acids. The V gene lost 1 base and the J gene lost 8 bases, with 13 bases spanning the gap. Germline loops: CDR1 SNHLY, CDR2 FYNNEI.